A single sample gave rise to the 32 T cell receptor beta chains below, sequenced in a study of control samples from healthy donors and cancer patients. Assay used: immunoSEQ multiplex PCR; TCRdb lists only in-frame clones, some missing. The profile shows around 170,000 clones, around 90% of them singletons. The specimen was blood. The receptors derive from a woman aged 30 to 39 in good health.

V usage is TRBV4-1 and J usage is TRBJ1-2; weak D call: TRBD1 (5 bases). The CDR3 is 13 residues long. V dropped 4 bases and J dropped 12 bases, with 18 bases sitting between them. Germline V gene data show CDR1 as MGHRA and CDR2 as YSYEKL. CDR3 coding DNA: TGCGCCAGCAGCCCAGAGAACTGGGGACGGGACACCTTC. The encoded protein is CASSPENWGRDTF.

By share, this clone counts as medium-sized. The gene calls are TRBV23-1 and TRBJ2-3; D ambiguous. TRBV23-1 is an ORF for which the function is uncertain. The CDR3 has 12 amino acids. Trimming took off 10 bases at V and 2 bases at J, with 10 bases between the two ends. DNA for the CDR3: TGCGCCAAGACGGGCTTCACAGATACGCAGTATTTT. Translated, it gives CAKTGFTDTQYF.

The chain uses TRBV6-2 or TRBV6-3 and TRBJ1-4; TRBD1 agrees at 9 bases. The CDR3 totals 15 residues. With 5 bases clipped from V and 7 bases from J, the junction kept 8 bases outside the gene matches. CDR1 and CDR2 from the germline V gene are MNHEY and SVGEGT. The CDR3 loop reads CASSRTGQGSEKLFF. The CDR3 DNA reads TGTGCCAGCAGTCGAACGGGACAGGGAAGTGAAAAACTGTTTTTT.

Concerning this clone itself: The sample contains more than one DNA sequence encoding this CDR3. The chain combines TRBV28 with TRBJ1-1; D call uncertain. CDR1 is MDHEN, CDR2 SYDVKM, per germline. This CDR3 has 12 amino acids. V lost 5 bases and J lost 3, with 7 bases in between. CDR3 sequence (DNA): TGTGCCAGCAGTCTAACATACACTGAAGCTTTCTTT. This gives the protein CASSLTYTEAFF.

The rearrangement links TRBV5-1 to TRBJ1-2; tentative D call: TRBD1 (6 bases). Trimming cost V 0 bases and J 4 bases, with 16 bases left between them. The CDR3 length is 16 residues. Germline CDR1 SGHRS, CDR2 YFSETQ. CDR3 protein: CASSLGDRTTRYGYTF. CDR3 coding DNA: TGCGCCAGCAGCTTGGGAGACAGGACAACCCGCTATGGCTACACCTTC.

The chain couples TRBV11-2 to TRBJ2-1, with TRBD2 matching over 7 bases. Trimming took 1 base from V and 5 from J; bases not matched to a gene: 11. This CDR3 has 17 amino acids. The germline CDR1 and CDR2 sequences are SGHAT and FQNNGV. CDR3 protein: CASSLGGAGPTNNEQFF. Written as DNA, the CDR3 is TGTGCCAGCAGCTTAGGAGGAGCGGGACCCACTAACAATGAGCAGTTCTTC.

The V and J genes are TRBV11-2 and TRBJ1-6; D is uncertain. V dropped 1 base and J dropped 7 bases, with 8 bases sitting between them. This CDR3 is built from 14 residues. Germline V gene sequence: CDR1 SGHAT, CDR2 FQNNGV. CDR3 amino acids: CASSLVSGNSPLHF. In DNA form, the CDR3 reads TGTGCCAGCAGCTTAGTTTCGGGGAATTCACCCCTCCACTTT.

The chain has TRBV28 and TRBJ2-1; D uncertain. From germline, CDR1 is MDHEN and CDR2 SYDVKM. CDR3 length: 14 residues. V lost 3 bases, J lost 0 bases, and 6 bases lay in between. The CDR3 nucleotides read TGTGCCAGCAGTTTGGAGACCTCCTACAATGAGCAGTTCTTC. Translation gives CASSLETSYNEQFF.

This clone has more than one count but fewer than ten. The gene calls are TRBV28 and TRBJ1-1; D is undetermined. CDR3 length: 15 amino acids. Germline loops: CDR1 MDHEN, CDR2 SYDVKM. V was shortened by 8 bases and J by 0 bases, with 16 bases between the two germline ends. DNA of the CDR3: TGTGCCAGCCCTCCGGCTCAAAGCATGAACACTGAAGCTTTCTTT. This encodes CASPPAQSMNTEAFF.

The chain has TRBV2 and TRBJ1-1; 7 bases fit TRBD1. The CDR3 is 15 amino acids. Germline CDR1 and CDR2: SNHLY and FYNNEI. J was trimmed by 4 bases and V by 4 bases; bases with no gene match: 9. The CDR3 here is CASSVKEGQSTEAFF. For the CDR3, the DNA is TGTGCCAGCAGTGTAAAGGAGGGACAGAGCACTGAAGCTTTCTTT.

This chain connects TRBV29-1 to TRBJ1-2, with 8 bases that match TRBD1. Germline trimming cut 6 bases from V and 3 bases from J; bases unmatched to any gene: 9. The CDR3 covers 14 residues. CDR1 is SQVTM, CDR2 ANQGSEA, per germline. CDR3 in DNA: TGCAGCGTGGTTCAGGGGGCGTTTGACTATGGCTACACCTTC. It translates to CSVVQGAFDYGYTF.

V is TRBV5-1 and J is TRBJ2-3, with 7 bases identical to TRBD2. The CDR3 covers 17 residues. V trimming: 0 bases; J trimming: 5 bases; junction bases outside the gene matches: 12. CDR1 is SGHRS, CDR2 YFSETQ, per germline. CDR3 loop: CASSLAPAGVGEDTQYF. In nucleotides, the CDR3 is TGCGCCAGCAGCTTGGCCCCTGCGGGAGTGGGGGAAGATACGCAGTATTTT. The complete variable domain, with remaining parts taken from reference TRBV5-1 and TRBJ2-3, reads KAGVTQTPRYLIKTRGQQVTLSCSPISGHRSVSWYQQTPGQGLQFLFEYFSETQRNKGNFPGRFSGRQFSNSRSEMNVSTLELGDSALYLCASSLAPAGVGEDTQYFGPGTRLTVL.

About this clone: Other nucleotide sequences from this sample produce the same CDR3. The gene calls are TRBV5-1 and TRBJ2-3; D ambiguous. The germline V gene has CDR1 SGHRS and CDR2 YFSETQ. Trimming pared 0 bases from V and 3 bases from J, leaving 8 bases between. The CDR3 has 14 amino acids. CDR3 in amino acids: CASSLAQGTDTQYF. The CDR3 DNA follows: TGCGCCAGCAGCTTGGCCCAAGGAACAGATACGCAGTATTTT.

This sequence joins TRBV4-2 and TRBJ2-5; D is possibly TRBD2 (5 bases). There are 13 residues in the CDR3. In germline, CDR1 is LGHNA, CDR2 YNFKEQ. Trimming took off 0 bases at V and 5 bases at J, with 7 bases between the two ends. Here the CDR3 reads CASSQERGETQYF. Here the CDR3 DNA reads TGTGCCAGCAGCCAAGAGAGAGGGGAGACCCAGTACTTC.

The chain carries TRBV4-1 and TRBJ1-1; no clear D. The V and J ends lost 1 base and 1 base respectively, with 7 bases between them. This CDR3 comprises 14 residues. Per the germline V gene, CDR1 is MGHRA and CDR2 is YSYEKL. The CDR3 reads CASSQGPGNTEAFF. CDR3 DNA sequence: TGCGCCAGCAGCCAAGGCCCGGGGAACACTGAAGCTTTCTTT.

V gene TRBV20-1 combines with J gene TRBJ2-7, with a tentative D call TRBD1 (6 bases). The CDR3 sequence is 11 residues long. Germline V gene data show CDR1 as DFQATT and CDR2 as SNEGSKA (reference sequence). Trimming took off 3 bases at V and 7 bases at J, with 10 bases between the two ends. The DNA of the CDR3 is TGCAGTGCTAGGGTTCAGGGGGAGCAGTACTTC. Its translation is CSARVQGEQYF.

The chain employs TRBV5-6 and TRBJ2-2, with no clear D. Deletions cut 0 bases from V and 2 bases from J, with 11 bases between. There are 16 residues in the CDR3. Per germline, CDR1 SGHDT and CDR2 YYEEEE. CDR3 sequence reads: CASSLVYSLNTGELFF. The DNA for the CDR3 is TGTGCCAGCAGCTTGGTCTACTCACTAAACACCGGGGAGCTGTTTTTT.

This CDR3 is CASSIERGGYGYTF. The CDR3 nucleotides read TGTGCCAGTAGTATAGAGCGGGGCGGCTATGGCTACACCTTC. The chain links TRBV19 to TRBJ1-2; D might be TRBD1 (5 bases). V lost 0 bases and J lost 4, with 9 bases in between. This CDR3 has 14 residues. The germline gives CDR1 LNHDA, CDR2 SQIVND (reference sequence).

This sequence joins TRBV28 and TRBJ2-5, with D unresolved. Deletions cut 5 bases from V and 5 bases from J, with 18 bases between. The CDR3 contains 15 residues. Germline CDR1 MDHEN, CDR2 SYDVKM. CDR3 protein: CASSLIAHKSETQYF. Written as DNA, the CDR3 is TGTGCCAGCAGTCTAATAGCACACAAATCGGAGACCCAGTACTTC.

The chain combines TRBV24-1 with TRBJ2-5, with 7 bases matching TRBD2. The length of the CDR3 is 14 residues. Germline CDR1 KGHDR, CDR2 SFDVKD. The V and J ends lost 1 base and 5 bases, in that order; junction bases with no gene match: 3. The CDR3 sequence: CATSDFGGGETQYF. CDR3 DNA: TGTGCCACCAGTGATTTTGGGGGAGGGGAGACCCAGTACTTC.

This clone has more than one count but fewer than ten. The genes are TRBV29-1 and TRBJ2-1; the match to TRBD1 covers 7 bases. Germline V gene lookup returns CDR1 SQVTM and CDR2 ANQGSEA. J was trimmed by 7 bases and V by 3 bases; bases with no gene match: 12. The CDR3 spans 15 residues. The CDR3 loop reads CSVDLRRGQSNEQFF. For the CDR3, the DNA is TGCAGCGTTGATCTCCGTAGGGGGCAAAGTAATGAGCAGTTCTTC.

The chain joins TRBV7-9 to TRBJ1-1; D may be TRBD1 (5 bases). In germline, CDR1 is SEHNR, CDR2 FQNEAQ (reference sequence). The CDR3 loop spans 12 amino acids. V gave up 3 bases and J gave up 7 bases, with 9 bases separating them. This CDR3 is CASSLFTGEAFF. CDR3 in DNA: TGTGCCAGCAGCTTGTTCACAGGTGAAGCTTTCTTT.

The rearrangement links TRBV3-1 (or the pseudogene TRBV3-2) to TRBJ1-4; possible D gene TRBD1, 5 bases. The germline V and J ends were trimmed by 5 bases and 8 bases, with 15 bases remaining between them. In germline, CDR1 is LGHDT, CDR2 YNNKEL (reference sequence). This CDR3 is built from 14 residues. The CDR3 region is CASSERGRAEKLFF. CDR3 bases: TGTGCCAGCAGCGAAAGAGGCAGGGCCGAAAAACTGTTTTTT.

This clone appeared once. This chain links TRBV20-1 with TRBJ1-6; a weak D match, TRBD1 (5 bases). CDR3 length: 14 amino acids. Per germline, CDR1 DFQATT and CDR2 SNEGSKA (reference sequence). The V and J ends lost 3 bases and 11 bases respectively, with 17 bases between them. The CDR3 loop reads CSASTGTKGPPLHF. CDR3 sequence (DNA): TGCAGTGCTAGTACTGGGACTAAAGGGCCACCCCTCCACTTT.

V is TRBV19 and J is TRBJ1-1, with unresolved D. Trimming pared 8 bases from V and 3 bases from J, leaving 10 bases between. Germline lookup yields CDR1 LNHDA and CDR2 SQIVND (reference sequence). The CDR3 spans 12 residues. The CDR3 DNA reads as TGTGCCAGTTGCGGGATTTACACTGAAGCTTTCTTT. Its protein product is CASCGIYTEAFF. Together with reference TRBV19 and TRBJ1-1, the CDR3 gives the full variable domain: DGGITQSPKYLFRKEGQNVTLSCEQNLNHDAMYWYRQDPGQGLRLIYYSQIVNDFQKGDIAEGYSVSREKKESFPLTVTSAQKNPTAFYLCASCGIYTEAFFGQGTRLTVV.

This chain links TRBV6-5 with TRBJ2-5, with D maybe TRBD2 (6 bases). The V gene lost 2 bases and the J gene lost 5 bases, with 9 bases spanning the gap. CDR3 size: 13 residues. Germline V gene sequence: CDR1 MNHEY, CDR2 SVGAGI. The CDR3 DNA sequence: TGTGCCAGCAGTTACGTCCGGGGGGAGACCCAGTACTTC. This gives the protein CASSYVRGETQYF.

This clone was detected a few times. The CDR3 sequence is CASMGLGYGYTF. For the CDR3, the DNA is TGTGCCAGTATGGGTCTAGGCTATGGCTACACCTTC. V and J are TRBV19 and TRBJ1-2, with D unclear. This CDR3 is 12 amino acids long. Deletions cut 7 bases from V and 4 bases from J, with 10 bases between. Germline V lookup: CDR1 LNHDA, CDR2 SQIVND (reference sequence). The full variable domain, completed using reference TRBV19 and TRBJ1-2, is DGGITQSPKYLFRKEGQNVTLSCEQNLNHDAMYWYRQDPGQGLRLIYYSQIVNDFQKGDIAEGYSVSREKKESFPLTVTSAQKNPTAFYLCASMGLGYGYTFGSGTRLTVV.

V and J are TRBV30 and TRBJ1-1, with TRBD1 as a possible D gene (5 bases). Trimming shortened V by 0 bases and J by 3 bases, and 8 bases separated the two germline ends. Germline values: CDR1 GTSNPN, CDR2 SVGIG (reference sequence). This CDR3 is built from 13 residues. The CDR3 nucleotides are TGTGCCTGGAGTGTAGTACAGGACACTGAAGCTTTCTTT. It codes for CAWSVVQDTEAFF.

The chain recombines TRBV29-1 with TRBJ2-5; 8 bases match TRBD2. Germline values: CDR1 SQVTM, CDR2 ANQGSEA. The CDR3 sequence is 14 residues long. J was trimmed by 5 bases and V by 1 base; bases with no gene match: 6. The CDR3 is CSVEGLAGHETQYF. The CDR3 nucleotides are TGCAGCGTTGAAGGGCTAGCGGGTCATGAGACCCAGTACTTC.

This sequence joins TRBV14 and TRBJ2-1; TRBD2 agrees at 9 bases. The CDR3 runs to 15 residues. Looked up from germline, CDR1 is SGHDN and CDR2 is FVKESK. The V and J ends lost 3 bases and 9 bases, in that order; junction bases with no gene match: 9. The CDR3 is CASSHRGGGLGEQFF. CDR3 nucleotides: TGTGCCAGCAGCCACCGCGGGGGGGGGCTCGGTGAGCAGTTCTTC.

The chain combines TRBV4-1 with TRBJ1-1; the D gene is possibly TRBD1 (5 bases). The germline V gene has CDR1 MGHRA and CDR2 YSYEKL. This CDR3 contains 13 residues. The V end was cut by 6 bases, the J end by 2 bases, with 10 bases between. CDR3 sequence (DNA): TGCGCCAGCAGGACAGTTTCTAACACTGAAGCTTTCTTT. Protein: CASRTVSNTEAFF.

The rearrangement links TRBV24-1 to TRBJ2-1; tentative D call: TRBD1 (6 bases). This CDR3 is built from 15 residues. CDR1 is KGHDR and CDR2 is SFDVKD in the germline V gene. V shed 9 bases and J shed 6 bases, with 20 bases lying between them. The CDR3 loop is CATSETETGPNEQFF. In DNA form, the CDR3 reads TGTGCCACCTCAGAAACCGAAACAGGGCCCAATGAGCAGTTCTTC.